One sample yielded the 4 T cell receptor beta chains listed below, sequenced in a study of beta chain features in type 1 diabetes. Expressed TCRB transcripts were sequenced because the entire RNA isolate underwent reverse transcription. Measured with immunoSEQ multiplex PCR; TCRdb has only the in-frame clones, and not every one. The data hold about 360,000 clones, with roughly an eighth observed a single time. The sample consisted of naive CD4+ T cells from blood. These receptors all stem from a young man in good health.

This clone has a handful of counts. The rearrangement links TRBV19 to TRBJ2-5; TRBD2 is a possible D gene (5 bases). The CDR3 contains 11 residues. CDR1 LNHDA and CDR2 SQIVND come from the germline V gene (reference sequence). V gave up 10 bases and J gave up 5 bases, with 11 bases separating them. This CDR3 reads CATTRGETQYF. Here the CDR3 DNA reads TGTGCCACCACCCGAGGGGAGACCCAGTACTTC.

This clone came up a few times. The V call is TRBV9, the J call TRBJ2-7; tentatively, D is TRBD2 (6 bases). CDR1 SGDLS and CDR2 YYNGEE come from the germline V gene. V was trimmed by 4 bases and J by 2 bases, leaving 13 bases between them. The CDR3 consists of 14 residues. The CDR3 is CASSPSGGTYEQYF. Here the CDR3 DNA reads TGTGCCAGCAGCCCCAGTGGAGGGACCTACGAGCAGTACTTC.

V usage is TRBV6-1 and J usage is TRBJ2-3, with unresolved D. The ends were cut back, 7 bases at V and 0 bases at J, with 11 bases in the middle. This CDR3 is 14 amino acids long. The germline V gene has CDR1 MNHNS and CDR2 SASEGT. This chain's CDR3 is CASNPIGSTDTQYF. CDR3 DNA sequence: TGTGCCAGCAACCCTATTGGTAGCACAGATACGCAGTATTTT.

This clone was seen a handful of times. The chain combines TRBV5-1 with TRBJ2-2; the D gene is possibly TRBD1 (7 bases). CDR1 and CDR2 from the germline V gene are SGHRS and YFSETQ. Between the trimmed V and J ends, which lost 4 bases and 6 bases, there was a span of 13 bases. This CDR3 is 14 amino acids long. CDR3 amino acids: CASSPDREAGELFF. CDR3 in DNA: TGCGCCAGCAGCCCCGACAGGGAGGCCGGGGAGCTGTTTTTT.